This T cell receptor (beta chain) was identified during a study of cytomegalovirus exposure and HLA in healthy donors. Overall study results and limits: CMV antigen specificity of three CMV-associated chains was confirmed in vitro.

Primers: 60 Vbeta forward and 13 Jbeta reverse. Some clones are missing from TCRdb's copy, which holds only in-frame ones; the method was immunoSEQ multiplex PCR. The table shows roughly 240,000 clones, with about three quarters occurring only once. With regard to this clone: What it binds is not known.

V shed 4 bases, J shed 2 bases, and the junction held 13 bases outside the gene matches. The CDR3 is 18 residues long. Germline CDR1 reads SGHRS; CDR2 reads YFSETQ. This receptor was obtained from a boy aged 5-17 years in good health and CMV-seronegative. The sequencing input was PBMCs. The rearrangement links TRBV5-1 to TRBJ2-2; TRBD1 agrees at 8 bases. In nucleotides, the CDR3 is TGCGCCAGCAGCGCTTGGACAGGGTATGCTCGTAACACCGGGGAGCTGTTTTTT. Translation gives CASSAWTGYARNTGELFF.